This is a list of T cell receptor beta chains from one sample in a study of blood T cell repertoires in COVID-19. Profiling relied on immunoSEQ multiplex PCR, and the TCRdb table lists in-frame clones only, not all of them. The sample shows roughly 150,000 clones, about nine tenths of them seen only once. The sequenced sample consisted of peripheral blood. The receptor set was obtained from a man between 18 and 29 years old with COVID-19, enrolled during active disease. CDR3s include the opening cysteine and the closing phenylalanine or tryptophan.

j_call: TRBJ2-1; v_call: TRBV10-3; cdr3_aa: CAARTSGRVRDEQFF
j_call: TRBJ2-3; v_call: TRBV7-3; cdr3_aa: CASSLKARESADTQYF
j_call: TRBJ2-7; v_call: TRBV14; cdr3_aa: CASSQIIAGVGYEQYF
j_call: TRBJ1-2; v_call: TRBV30; cdr3_aa: CAWSGGTGEANYGYTF
j_call: TRBJ1-5; v_call: TRBV6-6; cdr3_aa: CASSYVRGNQPQHF
j_call: TRBJ2-1; v_call: TRBV7-9; cdr3_aa: CASSSTGRVWHNEQFF
j_call: TRBJ2-1; v_call: TRBV3-1/TRBV3-2; cdr3_aa: CASSQGSGRLYNEQFF
j_call: TRBJ2-2; v_call: TRBV6-7; cdr3_aa: CANASGENTGELFF
j_call: TRBJ2-3; v_call: TRBV10-3; cdr3_aa: CAISESGTGATDTQYF
j_call: TRBJ2-7; v_call: TRBV7-2; cdr3_aa: CASSYGTGGYEQYF
j_call: TRBJ2-7; v_call: TRBV21-1; cdr3_aa: CASSSTGQGVCYEQYF
j_call: TRBJ2-7; v_call: TRBV6-5; cdr3_aa: CASSSDRYEQYF
j_call: TRBJ2-1; v_call: TRBV5-5; cdr3_aa: CASSRRLAAIRYNEQFF
j_call: TRBJ1-2; v_call: TRBV19; cdr3_aa: CASSTGIQWNYGYTF
j_call: TRBJ1-5; v_call: TRBV5-6; cdr3_aa: CASTISNSRGGLNQPQHF
j_call: TRBJ1-3; v_call: TRBV7-9; cdr3_aa: CASSYTGDSGNTIYF
j_call: TRBJ2-7; v_call: TRBV6-2/TRBV6-3; cdr3_aa: CASSHPSGQGTYEQYF
j_call: TRBJ1-2; v_call: TRBV6-6; cdr3_aa: CASSPMASVGYTF
j_call: TRBJ2-7; v_call: TRBV27; cdr3_aa: CASKEGLAYEQYF
j_call: TRBJ1-2; v_call: TRBV25-1; cdr3_aa: CASSDRGYYGYTF
j_call: TRBJ2-7; v_call: TRBV29-1; cdr3_aa: CSVRERGTGVYEQYF
j_call: TRBJ2-1; v_call: TRBV7-3; cdr3_aa: CASSLTLAAHNEQFF
j_call: TRBJ2-7; v_call: TRBV7-8; cdr3_aa: CASSLWASGNYEQYF
j_call: TRBJ2-2; v_call: TRBV6-6; cdr3_aa: CASSTRTGVGTGELFF
j_call: TRBJ2-4; v_call: TRBV5-6; cdr3_aa: CASSLPGEGNIQYF
j_call: TRBJ2-7; v_call: TRBV6-1; cdr3_aa: CASSDLGQGTYEQYF
j_call: TRBJ1-1; v_call: TRBV28; cdr3_aa: CASSLVWDRSSTEAFF
j_call: TRBJ2-2; v_call: TRBV28; cdr3_aa: CASSPLRLAGRTGELFF
j_call: TRBJ1-4; v_call: TRBV2; cdr3_aa: CAIRGDRGEKLLF
j_call: TRBJ1-5; v_call: TRBV6-5; cdr3_aa: CASSPEQGSWQPQHF
j_call: TRBJ2-7; v_call: TRBV9; cdr3_aa: CASSPPGLAGAYEQYF
j_call: TRBJ2-1; v_call: TRBV30; cdr3_aa: CAWSVGAGEVNEQFF
j_call: TRBJ2-3; v_call: TRBV18; cdr3_aa: CASSPPASGRVDTQYF
j_call: TRBJ1-2; v_call: TRBV28; cdr3_aa: CASSHDREVFGYTF
j_call: TRBJ1-1; v_call: TRBV30; cdr3_aa: CAWSGGVEAFF
j_call: TRBJ1-3; v_call: TRBV18; cdr3_aa: CASSPNRDKGNTIYF
j_call: TRBJ2-4; v_call: TRBV28; cdr3_aa: CASTPGTAKNIQYF
j_call: TRBJ2-6; v_call: TRBV3-1/TRBV3-2; cdr3_aa: CASSQRGATTGANVLTF
j_call: TRBJ2-7; v_call: TRBV6-5; cdr3_aa: CASSYTATGTEQYF
j_call: TRBJ2-1; v_call: TRBV7-2; cdr3_aa: CASSPRAGGPMYEQFF